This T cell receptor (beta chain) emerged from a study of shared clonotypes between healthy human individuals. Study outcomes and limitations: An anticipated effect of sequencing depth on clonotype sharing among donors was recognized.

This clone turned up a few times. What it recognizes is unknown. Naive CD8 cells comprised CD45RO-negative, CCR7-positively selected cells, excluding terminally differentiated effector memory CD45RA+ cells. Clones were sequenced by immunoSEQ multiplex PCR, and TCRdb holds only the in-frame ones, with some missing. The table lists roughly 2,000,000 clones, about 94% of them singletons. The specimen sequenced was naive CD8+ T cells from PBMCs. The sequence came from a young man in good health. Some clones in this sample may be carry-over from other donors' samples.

The CDR3 here is CASSVRINQPQHF. CDR3 DNA sequence: TGTGCCAGTAGTGTGCGGATCAATCAGCCCCAGCATTTT. This chain connects TRBV19 to TRBJ1-5; D is ambiguous. From germline, CDR1 is LNHDA and CDR2 SQIVND (reference sequence). V was trimmed by 5 bases and J by 3 bases, leaving 8 bases between them. This CDR3 spans 13 amino acids.